The 7 T cell receptor beta chains given below trace back to one sample, sequenced in a study of T cells in localized non-small cell lung cancer. Only in-frame clones appear in the TCRdb table, and some are missing; sequencing was by immunoSEQ multiplex PCR. The sample holds some 11,000 clones, 82% seen once. Material: peripheral blood mononuclear cells, obtained before any cancer treatment. The source of these receptors is a female donor older than 55 with stage II lung adenocarcinoma.

This clone has more than one count but fewer than ten. The chain recombines TRBV27 with TRBJ1-1, with D perhaps TRBD1 (5 bases). Germline V gene lookup returns CDR1 MNHEY and CDR2 SMNVEV (reference sequence). The CDR3 covers 14 residues. The V end was cut by 1 base, the J end by 6 bases, with 12 bases between. The DNA for the CDR3 is TGTGCCAGCAGTTTATGGGGCGATGAGGCTGAAGCTTTCTTT. Its protein product is CASSLWGDEAEAFF.

The table lists this clone with a count of one. The rearrangement joins TRBV30 to TRBJ2-7, with TRBD1 identical over 9 bases. Trimming cost V 0 bases and J 6 bases; bases outside gene matches: 6. The CDR3 is 14 residues long. Looked up from germline, CDR1 is GTSNPN and CDR2 is SVGIG (reference sequence). CDR3 loop: CAWSVQGAAGEQYF. The CDR3 DNA is TGTGCCTGGAGTGTACAGGGGGCTGCCGGCGAGCAGTACTTC.

The CDR3 spells CASSFRQPTGELFF. The DNA for the CDR3 is TGTGCCAGCAGTTTCCGACAGCCCACCGGGGAGCTGTTTTTT. J is TRBJ2-2 and V is TRBV27, with TRBD1 as a possible D gene (5 bases). V gave up 3 bases and J gave up 4 bases, with 9 bases separating them. The germline CDR1 and CDR2 sequences are MNHEY and SMNVEV (reference sequence). The CDR3 length is 14 residues.

The J gene is TRBJ1-2, the V gene TRBV7-2; D is ambiguous. This CDR3 has 11 residues. V shed 5 bases and J shed 5 bases, with 6 bases lying between them. Germline CDR1 reads SGHTA; CDR2 reads FQGNSA. The CDR3 loop is CASSPGYGYTF. The DNA for the CDR3 is TGTGCCAGCAGCCCTGGGTATGGCTACACCTTC.

The rearrangement links TRBV7-2 to TRBJ2-5, with 13 bases that match TRBD2. V shed 6 bases and J 5 bases; nucleotides not matched to a gene: 9. Germline assignment: CDR1 SGHTA and CDR2 FQGNSA. This CDR3 has 16 residues. The chain's CDR3 is CASSLTSGGAWETQYF. The CDR3 nucleotides read TGTGCCAGCAGTCTTACTAGCGGGGGGGCCTGGGAGACCCAGTACTTC.

This clone was seen a handful of times. The chain carries TRBV28 and TRBJ1-5; 9 nucleotides align to TRBD1. Germline V lookup: CDR1 MDHEN, CDR2 SYDVKM. V lost 5 bases and J lost 3; bases outside the gene matches: 5. This CDR3 is 15 amino acids long. The CDR3 nucleotides read TGTGCCAGCAGTACAGGGGGCACTACCAATCAGCCCCAGCATTTT. Translated, it gives CASSTGGTTNQPQHF.

This sequence joins TRBV29-1 and TRBJ1-5; TRBD1 aligns across 7 bases. V dropped 4 bases and J dropped 1; count of bases not matched to a gene: 10. Germline CDR1 is SQVTM and CDR2 is ANQGSEA. The CDR3 is 16 residues long. CDR3 in DNA: TGCAGCGTTGTGACAGGGATGGTGTGGAGCAATCAGCCCCAGCATTTT. Amino acids: CSVVTGMVWSNQPQHF.